These 23 T cell receptor beta chains share one sample of origin, sequenced in a study of human T cells and chemical hapten exposure. The time point here: pre-sensitization, week 0. The sample's treatment: therapeutic diphenylcyclopropenone sensitization with weekly scalp DPC. TCRdb itself ran the RACE reads through MiXCR, one entry per CDR3 protein. Here the sample spans approximately 57,000 distinct CDR3 sequences, roughly 10% being singletons. The specimen was whole blood, collected in connection with sensitization to the hapten diphenylcyclopropenone (DPC). These receptor sequences come from a man between 40 and 49 years old with alopecia areata. Some clones in this sample may be carry-over from other donors' samples.

This clonotype was seen a few times. V and J are TRBV11-2 and TRBJ2-5; 8 positions agree with TRBD2. Germline CDR1 reads SGHAT; CDR2 reads FQNNGV. This CDR3 has 15 residues. V shed 4 bases and J 1 base; nucleotides not matched to a gene: 5. CDR3 amino acids: CASSSTAGVQETQYF. The CDR3 DNA follows: TGTGCCAGCAGCTCCACAGCGGGAGTCCAAGAGACCCAGTACTTC.

The V and J genes are TRBV12-3 or TRBV12-4 and TRBJ1-1, with no clear D. V gave up 4 bases and J gave up 4 bases, with 13 bases separating them. The CDR3 is made up of 14 amino acids. The DNA of the CDR3 is TGTGCCAGCAGTTACCTTCAGGCTCGCACTGAAGCTTTCTTT. This gives the protein CASSYLQARTEAFF.

This clonotype showed up many times. The chain has TRBV28 and TRBJ2-2; D perhaps matches TRBD1 (5 bases). From germline, CDR1 is MDHEN and CDR2 SYDVKM. V shed 5 bases and J shed 0 bases, with 16 bases lying between them. CDR3 length: 17 residues. This chain's CDR3 is CASSRLGQGANTGELFF. The CDR3 nucleotides are TGTGCCAGCAGTAGATTAGGGCAGGGCGCGAACACCGGGGAGCTGTTTTTT.

This clonotype was counted at least ten times. This chain connects TRBV28 to TRBJ2-5, with D perhaps matching TRBD2 (6 bases). CDR3 length equals 10 residues. Germline CDR1 and CDR2: MDHEN and SYDVKM. V shed 10 bases and J shed 7 bases, with 10 bases lying between them. CDR3 amino acids: CATLGGTQYF. As DNA, the CDR3 is TGTGCCACCCTCGGGGGGACCCAGTACTTC.

The DNA of the CDR3 is TGTGCCAGCAGCTTCGCAAGATATAATTCACCCCTCCACTTT. Translating it yields CASSFARYNSPLHF. The J gene is TRBJ1-6, the V gene TRBV7-9; no firm D call. The CDR3 consists of 14 residues. Germline V gene lookup returns CDR1 SEHNR and CDR2 FQNEAQ (reference sequence). V lost 3 bases and J 4 bases, leaving 7 bases between the germline ends.

This clonotype was found a few times. The chain is built from TRBV4-1 and TRBJ2-3, with 12 bases aligning to TRBD2. The V gene end was trimmed by 1 base and the J gene end by 5 bases; junction bases not matched to a gene: 1. The CDR3 has 15 residues. Per germline, CDR1 MGHRA and CDR2 YSYEKL. In nucleotides, the CDR3 is TGCGCCAGCAGCCAAGGGGGACTAGCGGGAGATACGCAGTATTTT. It yields the protein CASSQGGLAGDTQYF.

This clonotype was seen more than once but under ten times. The genes are TRBV18 and TRBJ1-4, with 10 bases matching TRBD1. Germline V gene lookup returns CDR1 KGHSH and CDR2 LQKENI. The CDR3 is 15 amino acids. V lost 2 bases, J lost 11 bases, and 8 bases stayed unmatched. For the CDR3, the DNA is TGTGCCAGCTCACCAGACGGGACAGGGGCATCGAAACTGTTTTTT. Translation gives CASSPDGTGASKLFF.

The V gene is TRBV27, the J gene TRBJ1-1; no firm D call. The CDR3 spans 13 residues. Germline V gene sequence: CDR1 MNHEY, CDR2 SMNVEV (reference sequence). Between the trimmed V and J ends, which lost 0 bases and 4 bases, there was a span of 6 bases. CDR3 nucleotides: TGTGCCAGCAGTTTATCGGCGAGCACTGAAGCTTTCTTT. Translating gives CASSLSASTEAFF.

V gene TRBV6-2 or TRBV6-3 combines with J gene TRBJ1-5; possibly TRBD1 for D (6 bases). CDR1 and CDR2 from the germline V gene are MNHEY and SVGEGT. V was trimmed by 0 bases and J by 6 bases, leaving 12 bases between them. The CDR3 is 15 residues long. DNA for the CDR3: TGTGCCAGCAGTTACTCTGGGGGGGCAGGTCAGCCCCAGCATTTT. Translation gives CASSYSGGAGQPQHF.

There are a few counts of this clonotype. The rearrangement uses TRBV28 and TRBJ1-2; D may be TRBD1 (6 bases). The CDR3 contains 13 residues. CDR1 and CDR2 (germline): MDHEN, SYDVKM. V was shortened by 6 bases and J by 4 bases, with 12 bases between the two germline ends. This chain's CDR3 is CASSLTGIYGYTF. DNA of the CDR3: TGTGCCAGCAGCCTGACAGGAATCTATGGCTACACCTTC.

The J gene is TRBJ2-1, the V gene TRBV5-1; D might be TRBD1 (6 bases). The CDR3 loop spans 15 amino acids. V was shortened by 0 bases and J by 4 bases, with 11 bases between the two germline ends. Germline CDR1 reads SGHRS; CDR2 reads YFSETQ. CDR3 DNA: TGCGCCAGCAGCTTGGACAGGGTAGAATACAATGAGCAGTTCTTC. Translation: CASSLDRVEYNEQFF.

In regard to this clonotype: One end of the junction is discordant with germline, which a read error may explain. The V and J genes are TRBV4-1 and TRBJ1-1, with D perhaps TRBD1 (5 bases). The CDR3 covers 15 residues. Per the germline V gene, CDR1 is MGHRA and CDR2 is YSYEKL. CDR3 in DNA: TGCGCCACCAGCCCACCCGGGACCGGGAGAACTGAAGCTTTCTTT. The encoded protein is CATSPPGTGRTEAFF.

This clonotype was counted only a few times. This chain uses TRBV20-1 with TRBJ2-1, with D unresolved. V was trimmed by 1 base and J by 1 base, leaving 8 bases between them. CDR3 size: 14 residues. Germline V gene lookup returns CDR1 DFQATT and CDR2 SNEGSKA (reference sequence). Here the CDR3 reads CSARVGDSYNEQFF. The CDR3 DNA follows: TGCAGTGCTAGAGTTGGGGATTCCTACAATGAGCAGTTCTTC.

The rearrangement uses TRBV12-3 or TRBV12-4 and TRBJ2-2; D call uncertain. V was shortened by 3 bases and J by 3 bases, with 8 bases between the two germline ends. This CDR3 contains 14 residues. The CDR3 DNA follows: TGTGCCAGCAGTTTCCTTAGCTACACCGGGGAGCTGTTTTTT. Translated, it gives CASSFLSYTGELFF.

Only a few counts were recorded for this clonotype. The DNA of the CDR3 is TGCAGCGTGGGAGGGAAGAACACCGGGGAGCTGTTTTTT. Its protein product is CSVGGKNTGELFF. This chain links TRBV29-1 with TRBJ2-2; 7 bases are shared with TRBD2. The germline V gene encodes CDR1 SQVTM and CDR2 ANQGSEA. V shed 6 bases, J shed 1 base, and the junction held 2 bases outside the gene matches. This CDR3 is built from 13 residues.

This clonotype was counted at least ten times. This chain links TRBV28 with TRBJ2-7; possibly TRBD2 for D (6 bases). CDR3 length: 14 amino acids. The germline gives CDR1 MDHEN, CDR2 SYDVKM. The germline V and J ends were trimmed by 1 base and 2 bases, with 9 bases remaining between them. The DNA for the CDR3 is TGTGCCAGCAGTTTATTAGGGGAGGCCTACGAGCAGTACTTC. Its translation is CASSLLGEAYEQYF. The entire variable domain, with the rest obtained from reference TRBV28 and TRBJ2-7, is as follows: DVKVTQSSRYLVKRTGEKVFLECVQDMDHENMFWYRQDPGLGLRLIYFSYDVKMKEKGDIPEGYSVSREKKERFSLILESASTNQTSMYLCASSLLGEAYEQYFGPGTRLTVT.

In this sample, this clonotype turned up a few times. The chain has TRBV2 and TRBJ2-1; 8 bases are shared with TRBD2. This CDR3 is built from 15 residues. Germline CDR1 SNHLY, CDR2 FYNNEI. With V trimmed by 5 bases and J by 2 bases, 5 bases remained unmatched. The CDR3 DNA sequence: TGTGCCAGCAGTCGAGGACTAGCTACCTACAATGAGCAGTTCTTC. Translating gives CASSRGLATYNEQFF.

The chain recombines TRBV29-1 with TRBJ1-1, with a possible D match to TRBD1 (5 bases). With 7 bases removed from V and 1 base from J, the gap between germline ends came to 10 bases. The CDR3 has 12 amino acids. Per germline, CDR1 SQVTM and CDR2 ANQGSEA. The CDR3 region has the DNA TGCAGCGCTGGACACCAGAACACTGAAGCTTTCTTT. Encoded protein: CSAGHQNTEAFF.

The chain joins TRBV6-2 or TRBV6-3 to TRBJ2-7; 7 nucleotides match TRBD1. The ends lost 1 base at V and 2 bases at J; junction bases unmatched: 2. This CDR3 comprises 14 residues. Per the germline V gene, CDR1 is MNHEY and CDR2 is SVGEGT. The CDR3 nucleotides read TGTGCCAGCAGTTACTATGACAGGGCCTACGAGCAGTACTTC. It translates to CASSYYDRAYEQYF.

Ten or more counts support this clonotype. The J gene is TRBJ2-5, the V gene TRBV5-1, with TRBD1 identical over 12 bases. The CDR3 has 16 residues. Germline assignment: CDR1 SGHRS and CDR2 YFSETQ. Trimming removed 3 bases from V and 1 base from J; junction bases left unmatched: 4. CDR3 residues: CASSSGDRGLQETQYF. CDR3 sequence (DNA): TGCGCCAGCAGCTCCGGGGACAGGGGGCTCCAAGAGACCCAGTACTTC.

This clonotype occurred a few times. The chain recombines TRBV21-1 with TRBJ2-3; the table gives TRBD2 as D, unverified against the DNA. TRBV21-1 is marked as a pseudogene. This CDR3 spans 18 amino acids. The chain's CDR3 is CASSKGGASGPSTDTQYF. The CDR3, as DNA: TGTGCCAGCAGCAAAGGGGGGGCTAGCGGCCCTAGCACAGATACGCAGTATTTT.

This clonotype appeared many times. The genes are TRBV6-1 and TRBJ1-2; D might be TRBD1 (5 bases). The V end was cut by 1 base, the J end by 8 bases, with 11 bases between. Germline CDR1 and CDR2: MNHNS and SASEGT. This CDR3 spans 13 amino acids. The CDR3 is CASSEVAGIGYTF. DNA for the CDR3: TGTGCCAGCAGTGAAGTAGCAGGGATAGGCTACACCTTC.

This clonotype has a count of ten or more. V is TRBV7-6 and J is TRBJ2-7; 7 nucleotides agree with TRBD1. The V gene end was trimmed by 6 bases and the J gene end by 7 bases; junction bases not matched to a gene: 12. CDR3 length: 14 amino acids. CDR1 and CDR2 (germline): SGHVS, FNYEAQ. As DNA, the CDR3 is TGTGCCAGCAGAAAACGGGACAGCTTACGAGAGCAGTACTTC. It translates to CASRKRDSLREQYF.